This TCR beta chain came from a study of blood T cell repertoires in COVID-19. Study-level information: Samples came from the United States, Italy and Spain, spanning acute and convalescent COVID-19. The cDNA or gDNA used as material had been derived from T cells, B-cell-depleted T cells, or PBMCs.

CDR3 size: 12 residues. Trimming removed 8 bases at V and 2 bases at J, with 8 bases between. From germline, CDR1 is WNHNN and CDR2 SYGVQD (reference sequence). In the study's own analysis: Estimates of nucleated cell counts were drawn from the amplification of reference gene primers. The data were produced by immunoSEQ multiplex PCR, yet TCRdb's version contains in-frame clones alone and is incomplete. D and trimming come from the DNA, and the V and J calls and clone size come from that table. The sample consists of 90,000 to 110,000 clones, roughly 80% of them appearing once. The chain has TRBV10-1 and TRBJ2-3; possible D gene TRBD2, 6 bases. Sequencing was done on a sample of peripheral blood. The sequence derives from a woman of 80 years or more with acute or convalescent COVID-19. CDR3 residues: CASGGNTDTQYF. CDR3 DNA sequence: TGCGCCAGCGGAGGGAACACAGATACGCAGTATTTT.